The next 18 T cell receptor beta chains were all read from a single sample in a study of blood T cell repertoires in COVID-19. Using immunoSEQ multiplex PCR, the repertoire was profiled, and TCRdb retains in-frame clones only, with some absent. This sample has around 420,000 clones, with approximately 85% found just once. The sample consisted of PBMCs or T cells enriched from blood (not recorded which). These receptors all stem from a woman aged 40 to 55 with acute COVID-19.

The rearrangement joins TRBV30 to TRBJ2-3; TRBD2 matches at 8 bases. CDR3 size: 15 residues. Germline assignment: CDR1 GTSNPN and CDR2 SVGIG (reference sequence). Trimming took 2 bases from V and 0 from J; bases not matched to a gene: 4. DNA of the CDR3: TGTGCCTGGAGTCCAAGGACTAGCAGCACAGATACGCAGTATTTT. It translates to CAWSPRTSSTDTQYF.

This clone has a single count. The rearrangement links TRBV29-1 to TRBJ2-5, with 7 bases that match TRBD1. The CDR3 has 12 amino acids. Trimming took 7 bases from V and 6 from J; bases not matched to a gene: 8. Germline-derived CDR1 and CDR2 are SQVTM and ANQGSEA. The chain's CDR3 is CSADRQGQTQYF. CDR3 sequence (DNA): TGCAGCGCAGACCGACAGGGACAGACCCAGTACTTC.

This chain joins TRBV11-3 and TRBJ2-1; D is perhaps TRBD2 (6 bases). Trimming shortened V by 4 bases and J by 0 bases, and 13 bases separated the two germline ends. Per the germline V gene, CDR1 is SGHNT and CDR2 is YENEEA. The CDR3 loop spans 16 amino acids. In DNA form, the CDR3 reads TGTGCCAGCAGCTCCGAGGGGAGGAGCTCCTACAATGAGCAGTTCTTC. It codes for CASSSEGRSSYNEQFF.

The gene calls are TRBV3-1 (or the pseudogene TRBV3-2) and TRBJ2-5; D gene unclear. The CDR3 spans 14 residues. Germline CDR1 LGHDT, CDR2 YNNKEL (reference sequence). Trimming took off 1 base at V and 1 base at J, with 7 bases between the two ends. CDR3 region: CASSQGAIQETQYF. The CDR3 DNA follows: TGTGCCAGCAGCCAAGGGGCGATCCAAGAGACCCAGTACTTC.

The chain has TRBV30 and TRBJ1-2; 9 nucleotides agree with TRBD1. The V gene end was trimmed by 0 bases and the J gene end by 1 base; junction bases not matched to a gene: 6. The CDR3 is made up of 16 amino acids. Germline V gene lookup returns CDR1 GTSNPN and CDR2 SVGIG (reference sequence). The CDR3, as DNA: TGTGCCTGGAGTGTATCTAAGGGACAGGGTAACTATGGCTACACCTTC. This encodes CAWSVSKGQGNYGYTF.

The V and J genes are TRBV7-9 and TRBJ1-4; D not resolved. The CDR3 is 14 amino acids. V was cut by 5 bases and J by 6 bases, with 13 bases left in between. Germline V CDR1 and CDR2: SEHNR, FQNEAQ (reference sequence). CDR3 sequence: CASSPTGSDEKLFF. CDR3 bases: TGTGCCAGCAGCCCCACGGGGTCGGATGAAAAACTGTTTTTT. Combining the CDR3 with reference TRBV7-9 and TRBJ1-4 gives the whole variable domain DTGVSQNPRHKITKRGQNVTFRCDPISEHNRLYWYRQTLGQGPEFLTYFQNEAQLEKSRLLSDRFSAERPKGSFSTLEIQRTEQGDSAMYLCASSPTGSDEKLFFGSGTQLSVL.

V and J are TRBV4-2 and TRBJ2-1; 7 nucleotides align to TRBD2. This CDR3 has 14 amino acids. Per germline, CDR1 LGHNA and CDR2 YNFKEQ. V was clipped by 4 bases and J by 6 bases; unmatched bases: 6. CDR3 loop: CASSLNRLANEQFF. The CDR3 DNA reads TGTGCCAGCAGCCTAAATCGACTAGCCAATGAGCAGTTCTTC.

This chain joins TRBV6-6 and TRBJ1-5; D might be TRBD1 (6 bases). Trimming removed 7 bases from V and 3 bases from J, with 19 bases in between. Germline-derived CDR1 and CDR2 are MNHNY and SVGAGI (reference sequence). The CDR3 has 16 residues. This CDR3 reads CASNPADRSFNQPQHF. The CDR3 coding sequence is TGTGCCAGCAACCCCGCCGACAGGAGTTTCAATCAGCCCCAGCATTTT.

The V and J genes are TRBV29-1 and TRBJ2-7, with TRBD1 matching over 8 bases. There are 13 residues in the CDR3. The V gene's germline CDR1 is SQVTM and CDR2 ANQGSEA. Unmatched junction bases numbered 4, after V lost 0 bases and J lost 6 bases. The CDR3 DNA reads TGCAGCGTTGAAGACGCAGGGGGCACCGAGCAGTACTTC. Its protein product is CSVEDAGGTEQYF.

The V and J genes are TRBV5-4 and TRBJ1-1; unclear D gene. Deletions cut 2 bases from V and 3 bases from J, with 14 bases between. Germline lookup yields CDR1 SGHNT and CDR2 YYREEE (reference sequence). The CDR3 contains 15 residues. The CDR3, as DNA: TGTGCCAGCAGCTTTGGTTCTGGTGCGTACACTGAAGCTTTCTTT. Its translation: CASSFGSGAYTEAFF.

This clone was detected once. One junction end disagrees with the germline gene, perhaps due to a read error. V and J are TRBV11-2 and TRBJ2-7; TRBD2 aligns across 9 bases. Per germline, CDR1 SGHAT and CDR2 FQNNGV. This CDR3 comprises 11 residues. The CDR3: CASSSSGGSTF. DNA for the CDR3: TGTGCCAGCAGCTCCAGCGGGGGGTCGACCTTC.

The V gene is TRBV13, the J gene TRBJ1-1; D remains ambiguous. V was trimmed by 4 bases and J by 1 base, leaving 7 bases between them. Germline CDR1 is PRHDT and CDR2 is FYEKMQ (reference sequence). This CDR3 region has 13 residues. Here the CDR3 DNA reads TGTGCCAGCAGCTCGGAGGCGAACACTGAAGCTTTCTTT. Translating it yields CASSSEANTEAFF.

V usage is TRBV6-5 and J usage is TRBJ1-2, with TRBD1 matching over 7 bases. CDR1 and CDR2 from the germline V gene are MNHEY and SVGAGI. After removal of 5 bases from V and 6 bases from J, the junction contained 6 bases not matched to a gene. The CDR3 consists of 13 residues. CDR3 sequence (DNA): TGTGCCAGCAGTAACCGGGACAGTCATGGCTACACCTTC. This encodes CASSNRDSHGYTF.

The V call is TRBV24-1, the J call TRBJ1-2; D is uncertain. The CDR3 sequence is 13 residues long. The germline CDR1 and CDR2 sequences are KGHDR and SFDVKD. V dropped 3 bases and J dropped 7 bases, with 11 bases sitting between them. Here the CDR3 reads CATSDTAAAGYTF. The CDR3 coding sequence is TGTGCCACCAGTGATACCGCGGCGGCTGGCTACACCTTC.

The chain is built from TRBV27 and TRBJ2-1; D remains unclear. The CDR3 is made up of 14 amino acids. Trimming shortened V by 5 bases and J by 3 bases, and 11 bases separated the two germline ends. The germline CDR1 and CDR2 sequences are MNHEY and SMNVEV (reference sequence). The CDR3 spells CASSLRQNYNEQFF. In nucleotides, the CDR3 is TGTGCCAGCAGTCTCAGACAAAACTACAATGAGCAGTTCTTC.

The chain uses TRBV20-1 and TRBJ2-3; D uncertain. CDR1 is DFQATT, CDR2 SNEGSKA, per germline (reference sequence). The CDR3 loop spans 11 amino acids. V was trimmed by 1 base and J by 6 bases, leaving 5 bases between them. CDR3 DNA sequence: TGCAGTGCTAGAGTGGCCGATACGCAGTATTTT. It encodes CSARVADTQYF.

V is TRBV10-3 and J is TRBJ2-3, with 15 positions matching TRBD2. V dropped 6 bases and J dropped 0; count of bases not matched to a gene: 4. The CDR3 loop spans 17 amino acids. The V gene's germline CDR1 is ENHRY and CDR2 SYGVKD. The CDR3 sequence is CAISPGTSGGSTDTQYF. The CDR3, as DNA: TGTGCCATCAGCCCCGGGACTAGCGGGGGGAGCACAGATACGCAGTATTTT.

The chain has TRBV5-1 and TRBJ1-1, with a possible D match to TRBD1 (6 bases). V was trimmed by 4 bases and J by 1 base, leaving 8 bases between them. CDR1 and CDR2 (germline): SGHRS, YFSETQ. The CDR3 sequence is 13 residues long. The CDR3 DNA reads TGCGCCAGCAGCCAGGGGTCGAACACTGAAGCTTTCTTT. This sequence encodes CASSQGSNTEAFF.